This T cell receptor (beta chain) was captured in a study of blood T cells in healthy people across ages. Study background: About one barcoded beta molecule per two T cells was the capture yield of template switching.

Concerning this clonotype: What it binds is unknown.

A sample-barcoded 5' primer and a J-beta primer mix were used in a second PCR of about 7 to 12 cycles. MiXCR, applied by TCRdb to the 5' RACE reads, yields one record per CDR3 protein. This sample yields hundreds of thousands of distinct CDR3 sequences, of which nearly 25% are seen a single time; roughly 9.4% belongs to the top ten. The CDR3 is 15 residues long. Germline assignment: CDR1 LNHDA and CDR2 SQIVND (reference sequence). V gave up 4 bases and J gave up 1 base; unmatched junction bases: 3. Whole-study results and caveats: It was the long-lived donors that had more naive CD4+ cells and higher diversity than aged donors.

Another study also made use of these data, one on T cells of mothers and their children. That source notes: For each mother, over 8 million TCR beta CDR3 reads were obtained, and for each child, roughly 3.3 million.

The sequence was collected from a boy aged 10-17 years in good health. V and J are TRBV19 and TRBJ2-3, with TRBD2 matching 9 bases. The sequenced sample consisted of blood. Here the CDR3 DNA reads TGTGCCAGTAGTACCATAGCGGGAGGCACAGATACGCAGTATTTT. Translated, it gives CASSTIAGGTDTQYF.